This entry features one TCR beta chain sequence. This entry belongs to a study of T cell changes during pregnancy in multiple sclerosis. The protocol was immunoSEQ multiplex PCR, while the TCRdb copy is restricted to in-frame clones and leaves out a portion. The sample gives over 20,000 clones, 75% to 90% of which show up once; approximately 1% is in the top ten. Germline CDR1 and CDR2: MNHEY and SVGAGI. This CDR3 has 15 residues. Trimming at V came to 8 bases and at J to 6 bases, leaving 10 bases not matched to a gene. The source is a female donor in good health, enrolled as a control in a pregnancy study. Source: CD4+ T cells from peripheral blood mononuclear cells, taken in the first trimester of pregnancy. The chain recombines TRBV6-5 with TRBJ2-2; 9 bases are shared with TRBD1. The CDR3 is CASSSGTGTAGELFF. The CDR3 coding sequence is TGTGCCAGCTCCTCCGGGACAGGGACCGCCGGGGAGCTGTTTTTT.